This T cell receptor beta chain emerged from a study of T cell changes during pregnancy in multiple sclerosis. The CDR3 sequence is 15 residues long. The V gene's germline CDR1 is LNHDA and CDR2 SQIVND (reference sequence). V lost 5 bases, J lost 10 bases, and 13 bases stayed unmatched. Generated by immunoSEQ multiplex PCR, the TCRdb table keeps only in-frame clones and is missing some. Here the sample spans over 90,000 clones, roughly nine tenths being singletons. The V gene is TRBV19, the J gene TRBJ2-1; 8 positions match TRBD1. The material sequenced was peripheral blood, taken after pregnancy. The TCR was taken from a female donor with multiple sclerosis, enrolled in a pregnancy study. CDR3 in DNA: TGTGCCAGTAGTGCCCGGGACAGGCAATTTGGGGAGCAGTTCTTC. It translates to CASSARDRQFGEQFF.